The present TCR beta chain was sequenced within a study of CD8 T cells in Susac syndrome. Study at large: Intravenous immunoglobulin alone or corticosteroids were being given to patients with Susac syndrome at blood draw, unless they were therapy-naive. General study points: Peak Susac CD8+ clonal expansion was seen in TEMRA cells and active patients.

Worth noting for this clonotype: The target antigen is unknown.

From blood CD8+ and CD4+ T cells, the TCR beta chain was sequenced. There are 14 residues in the CDR3. V dropped 7 bases and J dropped 3 bases, with 16 bases sitting between them. Per the germline V gene, CDR1 is SQVTM and CDR2 is ANQGSEA. RNA amounts of 0.5 to 1 ug underwent reverse transcription with random hexamers. The TCR beta CDR3 was amplified by immunoSEQ multiplex PCR across 54 Vbeta, 13 Jbeta. TCRdb fed the immunoSEQ multiplex PCR reads into MiXCR, producing one record per CDR3 protein. This table has about 100,000 distinct CDR3 sequences, roughly 96% appearing once. Sequences were obtained from CD8+ T cells from PBMCs. The sequence came from a human donor with Susac syndrome. This chain uses TRBV29-1 with TRBJ2-1, with D perhaps matching TRBD2 (6 bases). CDR3 amino acids: CSAPSLADYNEQFF. The CDR3 DNA follows: TGCAGCGCCCCTTCGTTAGCGGACTACAATGAGCAGTTCTTC.